This T cell receptor beta chain originates from a study of PD-1 blockade in classical Hodgkin lymphoma. Study-wide findings and caveats: By C4D1 there was a significant rise in CD4+ TCR diversity but not in CD8+ TCR diversity.

On this clone: What it binds is not known.

Produced via immunoSEQ multiplex PCR; TCRdb's table is partial and in-frame only. The table has 100,000 or so clones, 89% seen once; the top ten hold 19%. CDR1 SGHRS and CDR2 YFSETQ come from the germline V gene. The V and J ends lost 4 bases and 0 bases, in that order; junction bases with no gene match: 7. The CDR3 is 16 amino acids. The time point was: cycle 4 day 1 (C4D1), after six to seven weeks of nivolumab. Autologous stem cell transplantation was followed by relapse in every patient, and brentuximab vedotin exposure varied. V is TRBV5-1 and J is TRBJ2-3, with 8 bases that match TRBD2. This TCR derives from a human donor with classical Hodgkin lymphoma. Sequenced here: peripheral blood mononuclear cells (PBMCs), sampled before the fourth cycle of nivolumab. CDR3 in DNA: TGCGCCAGCAGCCCCGGACTAGCCCAGAGCACAGATACGCAGTATTTT. Its translation: CASSPGLAQSTDTQYF. The entire variable domain, with the rest obtained from reference TRBV5-1 and TRBJ2-3, is as follows: KAGVTQTPRYLIKTRGQQVTLSCSPISGHRSVSWYQQTPGQGLQFLFEYFSETQRNKGNFPGRFSGRQFSNSRSEMNVSTLELGDSALYLCASSPGLAQSTDTQYFGPGTRLTVL.